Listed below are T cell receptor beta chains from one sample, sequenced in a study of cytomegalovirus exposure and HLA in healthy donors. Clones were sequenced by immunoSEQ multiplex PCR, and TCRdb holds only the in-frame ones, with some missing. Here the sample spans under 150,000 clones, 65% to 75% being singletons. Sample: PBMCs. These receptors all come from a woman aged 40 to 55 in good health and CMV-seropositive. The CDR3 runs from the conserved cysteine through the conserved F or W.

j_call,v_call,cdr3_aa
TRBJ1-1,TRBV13,CASSLGEKAFF
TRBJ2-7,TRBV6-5,CASSYSGGLAREF
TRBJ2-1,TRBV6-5,CASKRGGSYNEQFF
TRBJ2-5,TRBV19,CASSILGLAGFETQYF
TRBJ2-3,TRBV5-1,CASSLASGGSTDTQYF
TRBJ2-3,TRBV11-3,CASSLGRSIGTDTQYF
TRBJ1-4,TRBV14,CASSHYSLNEKLFF
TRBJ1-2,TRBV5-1,CASSPIRADSNYGYTF
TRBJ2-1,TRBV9,CASSVGANSYNEQFF
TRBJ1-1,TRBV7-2,CASSLTAGTEAFF
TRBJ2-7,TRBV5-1,CASSLVQGYEQYF
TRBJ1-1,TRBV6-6,CASTLRAEAFF
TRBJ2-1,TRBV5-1,CASSLSGSQGDEQFF
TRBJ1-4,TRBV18,CASSRGLSSTNEKLFF
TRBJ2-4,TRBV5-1,CASSLAGGDIQYF
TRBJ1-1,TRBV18,CASSPGQGANTEAFF
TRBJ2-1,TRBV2,CASRVLAGGALYNEQFF
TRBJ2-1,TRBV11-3,CATEGALRDNEQFF
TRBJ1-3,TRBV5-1,CASSLAGVPGNTIYF
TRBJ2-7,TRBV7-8,CASSGTSGLYEQYF